The present TCR beta chain was sequenced within a study of graft-versus-host responses after intestinal transplantation. On this clone itself: Its specificity is unknown.

Germline-derived CDR1 and CDR2 are PRHDT and FYEKMQ (reference sequence). The V gene lost 5 bases and the J gene lost 3 bases, with 11 bases spanning the gap. The CDR3 consists of 13 residues. Profiled with immunoSEQ multiplex PCR; TCRdb holds only in-frame clones, not every one. In the table there are some 80,000 clones, approximately 90% of which are singletons. The sequence derives from a human donor who was the organ donor for an intestinal transplant. The V gene is TRBV13, the J gene TRBJ2-7; no firm D call. Sequences were derived from unstimulated CD8+ T cells sorted from spleen or lymph node cells, sampled before transplant. CDR3 coding DNA: TGTGCCAGCAGCCCTAAGGGTTACTACGAGCAGTACTTC. This encodes CASSPKGYYEQYF. The variable domain in full, with the rest retrieved from reference TRBV13 and TRBJ2-7, is AAGVIQSPRHLIKEKRETATLKCYPIPRHDTVYWYQQGPGQDPQFLISFYEKMQSDKGSIPDRFSAQQFSDYHSELNMSSLELGDSALYFCASSPKGYYEQYFGPGTRLTVT.